Sequencing of this T cell receptor beta chain was carried out in a study of patients and donors after allogeneic stem cell transplantation. TCRdb used MiXCR to reprocess the RT-PCR reads, holding one entry per CDR3 protein. The sample carries 40,000 to 45,000 distinct CDR3 sequences, roughly 30% recorded once. This clonotype was observed a few times. Germline CDR1 reads KGHSH; CDR2 reads LQKENI. This CDR3 spans 15 amino acids. Trimming took off 1 base at V and 3 bases at J, with 13 bases between the two ends. The TCR originated in a human donor who was either an allogeneic HSCT recipient or a stem cell or donor lymphocyte infusion donor (not recorded which). It is not recorded whose cells these are; they may come from a transplant donor. The rearrangement links TRBV18 to TRBJ2-7; D is possibly TRBD1 (6 bases). Sequencing was done on a sample of blood, either unsorted or a sorted T cell fraction (not recorded which). The CDR3 sequence is CASSPQHRDGYEQYF. DNA for the CDR3: TGTGCCAGCTCACCACAGCACAGGGACGGCTACGAGCAGTACTTC.